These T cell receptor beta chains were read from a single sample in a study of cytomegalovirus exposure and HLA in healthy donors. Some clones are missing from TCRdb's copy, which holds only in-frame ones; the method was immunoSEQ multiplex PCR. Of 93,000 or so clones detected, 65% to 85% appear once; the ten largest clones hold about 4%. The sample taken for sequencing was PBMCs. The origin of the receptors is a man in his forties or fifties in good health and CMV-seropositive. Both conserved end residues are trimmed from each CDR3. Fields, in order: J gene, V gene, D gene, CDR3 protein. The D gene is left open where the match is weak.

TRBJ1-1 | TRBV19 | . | ASSIRGAEAF
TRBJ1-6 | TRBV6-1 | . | ASAVGRGSSIH
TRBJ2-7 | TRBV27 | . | ASSSRGTASYEQY
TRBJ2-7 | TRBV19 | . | ASSERRTYEQY
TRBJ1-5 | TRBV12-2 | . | ASRFGDPGQGRQPQH
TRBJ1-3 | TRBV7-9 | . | ARGDGSSSGNTIY
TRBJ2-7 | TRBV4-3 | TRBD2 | ASSQDLGGRNEQY
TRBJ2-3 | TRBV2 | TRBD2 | ASTQTSGGGTQY
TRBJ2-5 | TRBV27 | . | ASSLSASTQETQY
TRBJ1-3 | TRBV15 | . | ATSRGSQGYGNTIY
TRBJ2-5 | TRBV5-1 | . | ASSLLEETQY